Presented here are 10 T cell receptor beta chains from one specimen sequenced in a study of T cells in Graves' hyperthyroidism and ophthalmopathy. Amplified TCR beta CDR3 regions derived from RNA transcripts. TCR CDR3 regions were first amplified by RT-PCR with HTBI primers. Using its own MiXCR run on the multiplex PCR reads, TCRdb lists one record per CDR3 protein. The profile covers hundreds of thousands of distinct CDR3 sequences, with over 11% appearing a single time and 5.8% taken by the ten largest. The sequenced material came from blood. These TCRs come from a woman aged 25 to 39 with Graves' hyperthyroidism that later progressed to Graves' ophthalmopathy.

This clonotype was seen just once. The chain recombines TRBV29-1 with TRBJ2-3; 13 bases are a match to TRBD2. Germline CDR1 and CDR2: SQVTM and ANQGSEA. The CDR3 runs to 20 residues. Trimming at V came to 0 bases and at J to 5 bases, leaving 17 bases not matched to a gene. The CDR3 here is CSVEEFTGLAGNKGGDTQYF. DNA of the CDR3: TGCAGCGTTGAAGAATTTACGGGACTAGCGGGAAACAAAGGTGGAGATACGCAGTATTTT.

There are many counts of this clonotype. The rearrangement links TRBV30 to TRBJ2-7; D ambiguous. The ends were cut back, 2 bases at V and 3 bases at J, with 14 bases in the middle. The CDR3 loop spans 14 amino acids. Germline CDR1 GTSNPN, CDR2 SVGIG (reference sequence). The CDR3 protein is CAWSRAPHFYEQYF. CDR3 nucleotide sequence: TGTGCCTGGAGTAGAGCACCACATTTCTACGAGCAGTACTTC.

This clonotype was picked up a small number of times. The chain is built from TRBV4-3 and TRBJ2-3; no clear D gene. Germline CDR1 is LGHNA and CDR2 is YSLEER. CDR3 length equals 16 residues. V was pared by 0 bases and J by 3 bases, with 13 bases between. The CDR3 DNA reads TGCGCCAGCAGCCAAGATAGAACGATTGGGACAGATACGCAGTATTTT. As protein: CASSQDRTIGTDTQYF.

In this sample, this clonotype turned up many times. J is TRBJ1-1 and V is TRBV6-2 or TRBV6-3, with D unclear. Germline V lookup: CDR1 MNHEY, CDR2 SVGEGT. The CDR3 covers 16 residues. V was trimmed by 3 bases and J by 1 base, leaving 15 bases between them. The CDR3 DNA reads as TGTGCCAGCAGTTATGGGAGGGCAGTAAAGAACACTGAAGCTTTCTTT. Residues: CASSYGRAVKNTEAFF.

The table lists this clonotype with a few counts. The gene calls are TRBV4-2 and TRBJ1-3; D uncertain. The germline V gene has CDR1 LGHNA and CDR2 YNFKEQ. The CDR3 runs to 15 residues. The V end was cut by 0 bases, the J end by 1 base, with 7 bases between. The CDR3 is CASSQEADSGNTIYF. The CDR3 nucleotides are TGTGCCAGCAGCCAAGAAGCGGATTCTGGAAACACCATATATTTT.

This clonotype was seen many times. This chain's CDR3 is CASSVGLWDGYTF. In nucleotides, the CDR3 is TGTGCCAGCAGCGTAGGTCTCTGGGATGGCTACACCTTC. This sequence joins TRBV9 and TRBJ1-2; D gene uncertain. Germline V gives CDR1 SGDLS, CDR2 YYNGEE. The V end lost 0 bases, the J end lost 6 bases, and 9 bases lay between the germline ends. The CDR3 is 13 amino acids.

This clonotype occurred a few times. CDR3 sequence reads: CSARGQGADYGYTF. The CDR3 DNA reads TGCAGTGCTAGAGGACAGGGGGCTGACTATGGCTACACCTTC. The chain recombines TRBV20-1 with TRBJ1-2; 10 nucleotides align to TRBD1. Germline V gene lookup returns CDR1 DFQATT and CDR2 SNEGSKA (reference sequence). The junction had 2 bases not matched to a gene; V was cut back by 1 base and J by 3 bases. The CDR3 length is 14 residues.

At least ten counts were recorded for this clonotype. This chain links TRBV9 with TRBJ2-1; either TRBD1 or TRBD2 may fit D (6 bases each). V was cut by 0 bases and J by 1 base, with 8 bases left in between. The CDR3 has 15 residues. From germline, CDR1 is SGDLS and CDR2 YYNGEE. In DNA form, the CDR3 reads TGTGCCAGCAGCGTAGAGGGGGGATCCTACAATGAGCAGTTCTTC. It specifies CASSVEGGSYNEQFF.

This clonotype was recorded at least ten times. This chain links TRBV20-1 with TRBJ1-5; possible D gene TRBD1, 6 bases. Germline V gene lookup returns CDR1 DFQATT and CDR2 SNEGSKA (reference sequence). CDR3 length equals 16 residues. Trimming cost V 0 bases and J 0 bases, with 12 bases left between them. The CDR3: CSARDRTDFSNQPQHF. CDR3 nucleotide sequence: TGCAGTGCTAGAGATCGGACAGACTTTAGCAATCAGCCCCAGCATTTT.

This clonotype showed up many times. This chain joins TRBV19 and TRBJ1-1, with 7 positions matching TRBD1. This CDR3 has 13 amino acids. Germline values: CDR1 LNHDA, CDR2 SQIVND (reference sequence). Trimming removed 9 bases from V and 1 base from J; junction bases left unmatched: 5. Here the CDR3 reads CASQTGPNTEAFF. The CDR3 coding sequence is TGTGCCAGCCAGACAGGGCCGAACACTGAAGCTTTCTTT.